The 16 T cell receptor beta chains in this list originate from one sample, sequenced in a study of T-cell memory formation after mild COVID-19 (dated by TCRdb to the early 2020s). Libraries were built with 5' RACE. The run used an Illumina NovaSeq 6000. Starting from the raw public reads, TCRdb applied fastp trimming at Q25, assembled clones with MiXCR and retained in-frame beta chains. Rows matching on CDR3 protein sequence are summarized as one entry with the most common DNA and genes. The sample contains 190,000 or so distinct CDR3 sequences, 27% of them found a single time. Roughly 11% of the sample comes from the top ten. The sample comprised PBMCs or a T cell subset sorted from them (not recorded which). These TCRs come from an adult woman who had mild COVID-19 (a few samples of this study predate the infection). The sample titles of this study are shuffled in the database, so cell type and time point are left out; the donor was told from shared clones.

There are a few counts of this clonotype. The rearrangement joins TRBV30 to TRBJ2-1; D gene unclear. Germline V gene data show CDR1 as GTSNPN and CDR2 as SVGIG (reference sequence). CDR3 size: 12 residues. Trimming stripped 2 bases from V and 4 bases from J, with 6 bases between. CDR3 loop: CAWSLGYNEQFF. The CDR3 DNA is TGTGCCTGGAGTCTTGGGTACAATGAGCAGTTCTTC.

The table lists this clonotype with a few counts. V gene TRBV24-1 combines with J gene TRBJ2-5; TRBD2 agrees at 12 bases. The germline gives CDR1 KGHDR, CDR2 SFDVKD. The ends lost 4 bases at V and 4 bases at J; junction bases unmatched: 9. This CDR3 is 17 amino acids long. The CDR3 sequence: CATSEGTSGFRGETQYF. The CDR3 coding sequence is TGTGCCACCAGTGAGGGGACTAGCGGGTTCAGGGGAGAGACCCAGTACTTC.

Only a few counts were recorded for this clonotype. The chain joins TRBV2 to TRBJ2-1; D is uncertain. CDR1 and CDR2 from the germline V gene are SNHLY and FYNNEI. This CDR3 has 14 residues. V was shortened by 5 bases and J by 0 bases, with 8 bases between the two germline ends. Here the CDR3 reads CASSRESSYNEQFF. The CDR3 DNA sequence: TGTGCCAGCAGTAGAGAAAGCTCCTACAATGAGCAGTTCTTC.

The chain joins TRBV4-2 to TRBJ2-7, with 8 nucleotides matching TRBD1. J was trimmed by 9 bases and V by 4 bases; bases with no gene match: 5. The germline V gene encodes CDR1 LGHNA and CDR2 YNFKEQ. CDR3 length: 12 residues. In nucleotides, the CDR3 is TGTGCCAGCAGCCCGGACAGGGCCACGCAGTACTTC. As protein: CASSPDRATQYF.

The chain links TRBV19 to TRBJ1-2; weak D call: TRBD1 (6 bases). The CDR3 totals 14 residues. V was shortened by 7 bases and J by 8 bases, with 20 bases between the two germline ends. In germline, CDR1 is LNHDA, CDR2 SQIVND (reference sequence). CDR3 DNA: TGTGCCAGTACCCTGACCTCACAGGGACCGGGCTACACCTTC. Translated, it gives CASTLTSQGPGYTF.

This clonotype was counted a few times. CDR3 nucleotide sequence: TGTGCCAGCAGCCCGAAAGGGGGTTCCAATCAGCCCCAGCATTTT. Translating gives CASSPKGGSNQPQHF. The gene calls are TRBV7-8 and TRBJ1-5, with D perhaps matching TRBD1 (6 bases). Germline lookup yields CDR1 SGHVS and CDR2 FQNEAQ. The CDR3 contains 15 residues. Trimming stripped 5 bases from V and 3 bases from J, with 14 bases between.

The chain combines TRBV20-1 with TRBJ1-2, with a tentative D call TRBD1 (5 bases). V was clipped by 5 bases and J by 2 bases, with 15 bases between them. CDR3 size: 14 residues. CDR1 is DFQATT, CDR2 SNEGSKA, per germline (reference sequence). In nucleotides, the CDR3 is TGCAGTGCTGGGGCGGGCGGGAAGAACTATGGCTACACCTTC. The encoded protein is CSAGAGGKNYGYTF.

This clonotype appeared a few times. This chain joins TRBV5-4 and TRBJ2-1; 7 nucleotides match TRBD2. J gave up 6 bases and V 0 bases, and 3 bases lay outside the gene matches. This CDR3 has 14 amino acids. Germline V gene lookup returns CDR1 SGHNT and CDR2 YYREEE (reference sequence). This CDR3 is CASSLVAGVNEQFF. CDR3 coding DNA: TGTGCCAGCAGCTTGGTGGCGGGAGTCAATGAGCAGTTCTTC.

The rearrangement joins TRBV5-1 to TRBJ2-5; D may be TRBD2 (5 bases). V lost 3 bases and J lost 0, with 15 bases in between. Germline V gene lookup returns CDR1 SGHRS and CDR2 YFSETQ. This CDR3 spans 16 amino acids. Written as DNA, the CDR3 is TGCGCCAGCAGCTCGGCGGACTTTTCGAACCAAGAGACCCAGTACTTC. Amino acid sequence: CASSSADFSNQETQYF.

A word on this clonotype: Its ends do not fully match the called genes, so a read error is possible. The rearrangement joins TRBV7-7 to TRBJ2-1, with 8 bases lining up with TRBD2. Germline V CDR1 and CDR2: SSHAT, FNYEAQ (reference sequence). The CDR3 contains 15 residues. CDR3 residues: CDSSSGGEIYNEQFF. As DNA, the CDR3 is TGTGACAGCAGCTCCGGGGGGGAGATTTACAATGAGCAGTTCTTC.

The chain employs TRBV7-2 and TRBJ2-3; 8 nucleotides match TRBD2. The germline V gene has CDR1 SGHTA and CDR2 FQGNSA. The CDR3 is 16 residues long. After removal of 7 bases from V and 4 bases from J, the junction contained 13 bases not matched to a gene. The CDR3, as DNA: TGTGCCAGCACCGTCTTCCCAGCGGGGGTTGCAGATACGCAGTATTTT. Amino acids: CASTVFPAGVADTQYF.

The sample holds a few counts of this clonotype. The J gene is TRBJ1-2, the V gene TRBV5-5; D perhaps matches TRBD1 (5 bases). Germline V lookup: CDR1 SGHKS, CDR2 YYEKEE (reference sequence). The ends were cut back, 3 bases at V and 3 bases at J, with 15 bases in the middle. The CDR3 has 15 amino acids. This chain's CDR3 is CASSSYGTEDYGYTF. The CDR3 nucleotides read TGTGCCAGCAGCTCATACGGGACGGAAGACTATGGCTACACCTTC.

This clonotype is a singleton in its sample. The chain joins TRBV7-3 to TRBJ1-2, with 8 nucleotides matching TRBD1. Trimming took 7 bases from V and 4 from J; bases not matched to a gene: 5. The germline CDR1 and CDR2 sequences are SGHTA and FQGTGA. The CDR3 consists of 13 residues. The CDR3 is CASTDREGYGYTF. The CDR3 DNA reads TGTGCCAGCACGGACAGGGAAGGCTATGGCTACACCTTC.

This clonotype was observed a handful of times. The chain uses TRBV6-5 and TRBJ1-2; 12 nucleotides line up with TRBD1. Germline trimming cut 10 bases from V and 8 bases from J; bases unmatched to any gene: 8. The germline V gene has CDR1 MNHEY and CDR2 SVGAGI. The length of the CDR3 is 13 residues. The CDR3 nucleotides read TGTGCCATCTACTCCGGGACAGGGGGCGGCTACACCTTC. It is translated as CAIYSGTGGGYTF.

This chain uses TRBV7-3 with TRBJ1-1, with D tentatively TRBD1 (5 bases). The germline CDR1 and CDR2 sequences are SGHTA and FQGTGA. The CDR3 length is 19 residues. V lost 3 bases, J lost 5 bases, and 28 bases lay in between. CDR3 in DNA: TGTGCCAGCAGCTTCGTCGGAGGGCAGGGACTCAATGTGTGGACTGAAGCTTTCTTT. It is translated as CASSFVGGQGLNVWTEAFF.

In its sample, this clonotype was seen a few times. The chain has TRBV29-1 and TRBJ1-2; TRBD1 matches 7 bases. J was trimmed by 3 bases and V by 0 bases; bases with no gene match: 7. The CDR3 runs 15 residues. The V gene's germline CDR1 is SQVTM and CDR2 ANQGSEA. For the CDR3, the DNA is TGCAGCGTTGAAGAAGGGGAGGGGGCCGACTATGGCTACACCTTC. Amino acids: CSVEEGEGADYGYTF.